This T cell receptor (beta chain) was recorded in a study of monozygotic twins with inflammatory bowel disease (dated by TCRdb to the late 2010s). General notes on the study: The full study comprised about 28 monozygotic twin pairs: nine German pairs (four IBD-concordant, five IBD-discordant) and 19 IBD-discordant Danish pairs. Within discordant pairs, disease-associated traits were sought mainly by comparing IBD patients with their genetically identical healthy co-twins. Each individual had, on average, about 151 000 unique TCRalpha sequences and 181 000 unique TCRbeta sequences available for analysis. Overall study outcomes, separate from this receptor: Concordant and discordant twins showed no difference in repertoire similarity, possibly because of limited statistical power. The results gave no support for a single strong signal or clonotype linked to IBD. A decrease in TCRbeta repertoire diversity, as measured by inverse Simpson index, was observed in IBD patients compared with their healthy co-twins. Compared with healthy twins, IBD patients shared fewer clonotypes with other individuals, and the difference was most pronounced in patients with signs of disease activity. The analysis was unable to tell different T cell subtypes apart. Differing immunosuppressive treatments among patients may have added background noise and inter-individual variability to the repertoires.

Receptor amplification or capture employed 5' RACE. Each TCR library was prepared from about 3.5 ug of total RNA. cDNA was synthesized with SMARTScribe reverse transcriptase in eight separate reactions per sample. During cDNA synthesis, template switching was used to introduce unique molecular identifiers that contained a 6-nucleotide sample barcode. Two nested PCRs of around 16 and 10 cycles amplified the TCRalpha and TCRbeta cDNA, and bead purification followed each PCR. Before amplification, cDNA was treated with uracil DNA-glycosylase and purified using the QIAquick PCR purification kit. In the second PCR, Illumina TruSeq-compatible adapters and sample-specific barcodes were added. TapeStation and Qubit were used to check library quality and concentration, and roughly 4.8 ng of each library went into the pool. Sequencing of pooled libraries was carried out on an Illumina HiSeq2500 single-index Rapid Run using 2 x 100 bp reads and custom sequencing primers. Regarding the original processing steps: MiGEC version 1.2.6 was used for UMI-based consensus assembly, which corrected PCR and sequencing errors. MiXCR version 2.1.1 was used for V(D)J alignment, clonotype assembly and CDR3 extraction. Gene usage, clonotype sharing and MAIT/NKT TCR abundance were normalised by analysing the top 1000, 10 000 and 20 000 clonotypes per sample. After downsampling to 27 000 UMIs, diversity was calculated as the inverse Simpson index using the vegan R package. Paired Mann-Whitney U tests were applied to discordant twin pairs, with Benjamini-Hochberg correction for multiple testing. Through TCRdb reprocessing, the reads give one entry per CDR3 protein sequence; DNA is omitted. These V and J calls are TCRdb output, not the study's own analysis. The table kept for this sample lists around 380,000 distinct CDR3 sequences. The top ten constitute roughly 2.5% of the sample.

As concerns this clonotype: There is no known antigen for this receptor.

A roughly 2.5 ml peripheral blood sample was drawn into PAXgene tubes per donor and stored at -80°C. Without T cell sorting, total RNA was isolated from whole blood using the PAXgene blood miRNA kit on an automated QIAcube. Peripheral blood from monozygotic twin pairs concordant or discordant for inflammatory bowel disease was subjected to deep TCRalpha and TCRbeta repertoire profiling with unique molecular barcoding. Smoking habits were recorded for all twin pairs, and individuals were classified as current, former or never smokers. Sequences DFQATT (CDR1) and SNEGSKA (CDR2) are obtained from the germline V gene (reference sequence). From the cysteine through the phenylalanine, the CDR3 covers 14 amino acids. The coding DNA is unavailable.

The receptor chain draws on TRBV20-1 and TRBJ1-1. This sequence originates from a human donor with ulcerative colitis or Crohn's disease, or a healthy co-twin of an affected twin (not recorded which). Sequences were obtained from blood. CDR3 sequence: CSAREGRLDTEAFF.